This TCR beta chain was recorded in a study of beta chain features in type 1 diabetes. Whole-study findings and limits: The study found moderately but significantly shorter TCRB CDR3s in all four CD4+ subsets of Type 1 diabetes patients. A greater similarity of naive, central memory and Treg TCRB repertoires was seen among patients than among healthy donors. Researchers could not determine here whether HLA type influences TCRB rearrangement.

The whole isolated RNA underwent reverse transcription, so sequencing captured expressed TCRB transcripts. This table comes from immunoSEQ multiplex PCR, and its TCRdb copy is limited to in-frame clones, with some not included. The table shows 150,000 to 200,000 clones, with about 9% occurring only once. Regarding this clone: The antigen is unknown.

Sorting based on CD45RO/CCR7/CD25/CD127/CD95/CD27 separated CD4+ naive, central memory, regulatory and stem cell-like memory cells. Purity exceeding 95% was reached by all sorted populations. V lost 3 bases, J lost 3 bases, and 14 bases lay in between. This CDR3 is built from 15 residues. Germline V gives CDR1 MGHDK, CDR2 SYGVNS. The source of this sequence is a woman between 18 and 29 years old with type 1 diabetes. The chain is built from TRBV25-1 and TRBJ1-2, with D maybe TRBD1 (6 bases). Sequencing used central memory CD4+ T cells from blood. The CDR3 nucleotides read TGTGCCAGCAGTGACGGCCTCAGGGGTGACTATGGCTACACCTTC. Translation: CASSDGLRGDYGYTF.